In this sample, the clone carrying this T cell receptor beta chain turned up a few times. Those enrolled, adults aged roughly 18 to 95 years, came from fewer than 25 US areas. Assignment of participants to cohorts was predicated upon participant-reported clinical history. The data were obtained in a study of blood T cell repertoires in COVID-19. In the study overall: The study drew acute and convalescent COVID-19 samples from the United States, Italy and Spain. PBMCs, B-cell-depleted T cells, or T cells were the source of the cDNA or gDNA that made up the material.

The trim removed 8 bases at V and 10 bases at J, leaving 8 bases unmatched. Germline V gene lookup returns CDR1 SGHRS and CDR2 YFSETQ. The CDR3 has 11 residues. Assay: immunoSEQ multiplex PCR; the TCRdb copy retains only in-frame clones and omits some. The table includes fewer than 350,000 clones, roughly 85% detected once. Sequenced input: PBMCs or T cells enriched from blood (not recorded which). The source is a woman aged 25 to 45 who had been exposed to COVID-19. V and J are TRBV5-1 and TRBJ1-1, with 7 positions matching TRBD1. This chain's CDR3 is CASRQGLRAFF. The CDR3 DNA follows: TGCGCCAGTCGACAGGGCTTAAGAGCTTTCTTT.